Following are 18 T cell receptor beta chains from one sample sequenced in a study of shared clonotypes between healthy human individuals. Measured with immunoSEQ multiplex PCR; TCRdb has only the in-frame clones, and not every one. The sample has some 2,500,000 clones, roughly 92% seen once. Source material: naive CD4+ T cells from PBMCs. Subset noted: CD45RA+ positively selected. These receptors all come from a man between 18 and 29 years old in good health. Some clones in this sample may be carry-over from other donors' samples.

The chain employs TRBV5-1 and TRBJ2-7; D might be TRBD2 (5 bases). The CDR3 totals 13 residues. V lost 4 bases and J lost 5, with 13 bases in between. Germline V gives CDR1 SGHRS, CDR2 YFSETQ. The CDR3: CASSEPGSNEQYF. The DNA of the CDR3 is TGCGCCAGCAGCGAACCGGGGAGCAACGAGCAGTACTTC.

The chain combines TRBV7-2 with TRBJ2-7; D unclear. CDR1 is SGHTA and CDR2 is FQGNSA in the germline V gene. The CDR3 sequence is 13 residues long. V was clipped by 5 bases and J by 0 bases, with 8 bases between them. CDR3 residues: CASSPTDSYEQYF. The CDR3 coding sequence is TGTGCCAGCAGCCCCACCGACTCCTACGAGCAGTACTTC.

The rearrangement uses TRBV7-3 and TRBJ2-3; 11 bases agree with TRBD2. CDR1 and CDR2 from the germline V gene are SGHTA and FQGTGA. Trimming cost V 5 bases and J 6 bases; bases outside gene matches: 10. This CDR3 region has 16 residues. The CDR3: CASSQTSGSDGDTQYF. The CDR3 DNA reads TGTGCCAGCAGCCAAACTAGCGGGAGTGATGGTGATACGCAGTATTTT.

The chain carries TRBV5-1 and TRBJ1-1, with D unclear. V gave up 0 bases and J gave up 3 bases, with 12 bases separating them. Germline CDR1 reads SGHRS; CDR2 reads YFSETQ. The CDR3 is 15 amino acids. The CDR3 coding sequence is TGCGCCAGCAGCTTGGGTAGCAGCCTGGACACTGAAGCTTTCTTT. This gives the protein CASSLGSSLDTEAFF. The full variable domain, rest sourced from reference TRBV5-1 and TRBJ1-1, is KAGVTQTPRYLIKTRGQQVTLSCSPISGHRSVSWYQQTPGQGLQFLFEYFSETQRNKGNFPGRFSGRQFSNSRSEMNVSTLELGDSALYLCASSLGSSLDTEAFFGQGTRLTVV.

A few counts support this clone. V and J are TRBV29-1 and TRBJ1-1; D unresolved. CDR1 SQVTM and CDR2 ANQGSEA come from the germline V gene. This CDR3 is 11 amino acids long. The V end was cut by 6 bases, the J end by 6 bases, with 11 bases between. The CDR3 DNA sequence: TGCAGCGTCTCGGCTAGGGCTGAAGCTTTCTTT. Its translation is CSVSARAEAFF. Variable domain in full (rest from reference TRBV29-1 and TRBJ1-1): SAVISQKPSRDICQRGTSLTIQCQVDSQVTMMFWYRQQPGQSLTLIATANQGSEATYESGFVIDKFPISRPNLTFSTLTVSNMSPEDSSIYLCSVSARAEAFFGQGTRLTVV.

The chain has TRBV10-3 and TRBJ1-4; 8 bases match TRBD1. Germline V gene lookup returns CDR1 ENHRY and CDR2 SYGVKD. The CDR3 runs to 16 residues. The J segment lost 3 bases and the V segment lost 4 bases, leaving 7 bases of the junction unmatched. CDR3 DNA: TGTGCCATCAGTGGAACAGGGGGGACGTCTAATGAAAAACTGTTTTTT. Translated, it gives CAISGTGGTSNEKLFF.

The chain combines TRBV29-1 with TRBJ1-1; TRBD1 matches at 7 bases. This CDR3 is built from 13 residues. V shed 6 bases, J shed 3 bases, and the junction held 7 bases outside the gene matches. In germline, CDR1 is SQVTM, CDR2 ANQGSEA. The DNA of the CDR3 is TGCAGCGTGGAACAGGGGTGGGACACTGAAGCTTTCTTT. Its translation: CSVEQGWDTEAFF.

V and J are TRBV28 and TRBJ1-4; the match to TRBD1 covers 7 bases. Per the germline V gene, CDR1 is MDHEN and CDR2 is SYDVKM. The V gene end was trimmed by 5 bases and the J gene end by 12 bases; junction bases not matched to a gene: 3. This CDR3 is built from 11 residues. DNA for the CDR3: TGTGCCAGCAGTGGGACAGTACAACTGTTTTTT. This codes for CASSGTVQLFF.

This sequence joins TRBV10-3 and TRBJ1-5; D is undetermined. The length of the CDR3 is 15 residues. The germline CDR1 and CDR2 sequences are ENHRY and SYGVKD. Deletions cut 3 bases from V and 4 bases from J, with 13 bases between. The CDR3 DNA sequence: TGTGCCATCAGTGAAAGGGCAGGCCTAAATCAGCCCCAGCATTTT. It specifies CAISERAGLNQPQHF.

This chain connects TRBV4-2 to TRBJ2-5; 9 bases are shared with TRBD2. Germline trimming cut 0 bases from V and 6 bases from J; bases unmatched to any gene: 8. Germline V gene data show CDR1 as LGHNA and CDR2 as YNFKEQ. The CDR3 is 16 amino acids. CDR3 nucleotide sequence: TGTGCCAGCAGCCAAGAAGGGCGGGAGGGCGGAAAGACCCAGTACTTC. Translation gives CASSQEGREGGKTQYF.

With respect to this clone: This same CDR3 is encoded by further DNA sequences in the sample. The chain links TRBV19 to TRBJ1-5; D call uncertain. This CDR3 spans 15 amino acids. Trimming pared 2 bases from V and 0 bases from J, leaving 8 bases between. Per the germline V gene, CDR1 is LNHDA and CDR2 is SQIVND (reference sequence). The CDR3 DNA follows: TGTGCCAGTAGTATATTGGGAGATAGCAATCAGCCCCAGCATTTT. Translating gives CASSILGDSNQPQHF. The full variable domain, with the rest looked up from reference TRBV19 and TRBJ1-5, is DGGITQSPKYLFRKEGQNVTLSCEQNLNHDAMYWYRQDPGQGLRLIYYSQIVNDFQKGDIAEGYSVSREKKESFPLTVTSAQKNPTAFYLCASSILGDSNQPQHFGDGTRLSIL.

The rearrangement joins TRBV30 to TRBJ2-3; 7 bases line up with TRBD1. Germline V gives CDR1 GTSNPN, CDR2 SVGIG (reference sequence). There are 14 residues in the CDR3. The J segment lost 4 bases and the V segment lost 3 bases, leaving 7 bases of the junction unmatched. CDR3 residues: CAWSVDRVPDTQYF. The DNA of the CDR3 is TGTGCCTGGAGCGTCGACAGGGTTCCAGATACGCAGTATTTT.

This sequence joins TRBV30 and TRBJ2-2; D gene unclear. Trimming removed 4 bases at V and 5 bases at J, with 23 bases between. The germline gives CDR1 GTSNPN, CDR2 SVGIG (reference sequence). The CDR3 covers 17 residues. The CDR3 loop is CAWMFASAFLSTGELFF. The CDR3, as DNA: TGTGCCTGGATGTTTGCCAGCGCGTTTCTTTCGACCGGGGAGCTGTTTTTT. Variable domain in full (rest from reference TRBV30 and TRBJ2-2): SQTIHQWPATLVQPVGSPLSLECTVEGTSNPNLYWYRQAAGRGLQLLFYSVGIGQISSEVPQNLSASRPQDRQFILSSKKLLLSDSGFYLCAWMFASAFLSTGELFFGEGSRLTVL.

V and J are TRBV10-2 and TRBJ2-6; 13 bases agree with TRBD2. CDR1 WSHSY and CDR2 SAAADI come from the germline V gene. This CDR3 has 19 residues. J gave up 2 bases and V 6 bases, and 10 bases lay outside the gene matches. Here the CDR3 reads CASRGVLAGGLAGANVLTF. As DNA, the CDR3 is TGCGCCAGCAGGGGGGTACTAGCGGGAGGGTTAGCTGGGGCCAACGTCCTGACTTTC.

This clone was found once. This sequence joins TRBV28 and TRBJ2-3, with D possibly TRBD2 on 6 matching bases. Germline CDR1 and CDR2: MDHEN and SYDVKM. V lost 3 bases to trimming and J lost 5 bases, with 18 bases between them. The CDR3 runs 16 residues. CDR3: CASSFPRKTSQDTQYF. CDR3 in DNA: TGTGCCAGCAGTTTCCCCCGAAAGACTAGTCAAGATACGCAGTATTTT.

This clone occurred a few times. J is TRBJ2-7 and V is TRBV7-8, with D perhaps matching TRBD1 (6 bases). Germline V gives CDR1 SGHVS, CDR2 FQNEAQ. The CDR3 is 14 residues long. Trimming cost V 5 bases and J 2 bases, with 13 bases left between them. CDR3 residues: CASSITGHPYEQYF. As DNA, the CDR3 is TGTGCCAGCAGCATAACGGGACACCCCTACGAGCAGTACTTC.

CDR3 loop: CASSPDRSYGYTF. CDR3 in DNA: TGTGCCAGCAGCCCGGACAGGTCCTATGGCTACACCTTC. The V gene is TRBV6-5, the J gene TRBJ1-2; TRBD1 agrees at 7 bases. Germline values: CDR1 MNHEY, CDR2 SVGAGI. The CDR3 extends over 13 amino acids. The V and J ends lost 6 bases and 4 bases, in that order; junction bases with no gene match: 5.

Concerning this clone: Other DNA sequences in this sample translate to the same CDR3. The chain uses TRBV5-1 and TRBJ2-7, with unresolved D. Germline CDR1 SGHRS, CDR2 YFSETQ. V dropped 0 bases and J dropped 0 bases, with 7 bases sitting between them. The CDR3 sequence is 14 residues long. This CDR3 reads CASSLGGSSYEQYF. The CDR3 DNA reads TGCGCCAGCAGCTTGGGGGGAAGCTCCTACGAGCAGTACTTC.